This TCR beta chain was profiled in a study of cytomegalovirus exposure and HLA in healthy donors. Overall study: There were around 100 million unique TCR beta sequences, drawn from some 180 million T cells, in an earlier analysis.

Study-wide findings and caveats: Later analysis found that TCR beta chains associated with HLA were more clonally expanded than other, equally common chains. Being indistinguishable, some V segments were excluded, TRBV6-2 and TRBV6-3 among them.

Trimming pared 3 bases from V and 8 bases from J, leaving 9 bases between. The CDR3 spans 12 residues. Germline-derived CDR1 and CDR2 are SGHRS and YFSETQ. Primers: 60 Vbeta forward and 13 Jbeta reverse. Assay used: immunoSEQ multiplex PCR; TCRdb lists only in-frame clones, some missing. The specimen's table records under 200,000 clones. With regard to this clone: Its antigen remains unidentified.

The sequencing sample was made of PBMCs. The clonotype comes from a man aged 30 to 45 in good health and CMV-seronegative. The chain combines TRBV5-1 with TRBJ2-1; D is perhaps TRBD1 (6 bases). Here the CDR3 reads CASSSYRDEQFF. CDR3 bases: TGCGCCAGCAGCTCATACAGGGATGAGCAGTTCTTC.